Listed below are T cell receptor beta chains from one sample, sequenced in a study of shared clonotypes between healthy human individuals. The assay was immunoSEQ multiplex PCR, and TCRdb's table has in-frame clones only and misses some. The sample holds roughly 1,600,000 clones; roughly 98.5% are singletons and the top ten take 0.36%. Sequencing used naive CD4+ T cells sorted from blood. The receptors shown here come from a man aged 25-45 years in good health. Both conserved end residues are part of each CDR3. A D gene is named only where the DNA matches it firmly. Some rows have no size entry. The others give once, few or many, or a class for an expanded clone.

cdr3_length j_call v_call clone_size d_call cdr3_aa cdr3_nt
14 TRBJ2-2 TRBV11-2 once TRBD1 CASSYRGNTGELFF TGTGCCAGCAGTTACAGGGGAAACACCGGGGAGCTGTTTTTT
14 TRBJ1-1 TRBV4-2 - - CASSHPVVGNEAFF TGTGCCAGCAGCCATCCCGTGGTGGGGAATGAAGCTTTCTTT
15 TRBJ2-7 TRBV5-4 - TRBD2 CASSGGVPISYEQYF TGTGCCAGCAGCGGGGGGGTTCCCATTTCCTACGAGCAGTACTTC
13 TRBJ2-5 TRBV5-1 - - CASSLDREETQYF TGCGCCAGCAGCTTGGATAGGGAAGAGACCCAGTACTTC
13 TRBJ2-7 TRBV5-1 - - CASSWEASYEQYF TGCGCCAGCAGCTGGGAGGCCTCCTACGAGCAGTACTTC
15 TRBJ2-1 TRBV18 - - CASSRVGGSYNEQFF TGTGCCAGCTCACGGGTCGGGGGCTCCTACAATGAGCAGTTCTTC
12 TRBJ2-7 TRBV27 - - CASSLSGQGQYF TGTGCCAGCAGTTTATCGGGGCAAGGGCAGTACTTC
18 TRBJ2-7 TRBV27 - - CASSLPPSRAGRAYEQYF TGTGCCAGCAGTTTACCCCCGTCACGGGCCGGGAGAGCCTACGAGCAGTACTTC
14 TRBJ2-7 TRBV10-3 few - CAISESGQGYEQYF TGTGCCATCAGTGAGTCTGGGCAGGGCTACGAGCAGTACTTC
13 TRBJ2-7 TRBV2 - TRBD1 CASSRDSSYEQYF TGTGCCAGCAGCCGGGACAGTTCCTACGAGCAGTACTTC